Sequencing of this T cell receptor (beta chain) was carried out in a study of identical twins. Findings and caveats of the study: Fewer insertions marked abundant cord blood beta clonotypes; young adult naive trended weakly, memory not at all. Low generation-probability sequences were in excess among twin-shared out-of-frame alpha sequences.

Each CDR3 protein gets one entry after TCRdb re-called the 5' RACE reads with MiXCR. Of about 660,000 distinct CDR3 sequences listed, around 8.6% are singletons. This clonotype was seen only a few times. Its specificity is not known. Per the germline V gene, CDR1 is LNHNV and CDR2 is YYDKDF (reference sequence). Trimming stripped 0 bases from V and 0 bases from J, with 9 bases between. The CDR3 is 17 residues long. This sample was also put to use in a study of yellow fever vaccine responses in identical twins. That work adds: A vaccine T cell response that seemed partly convergent and partly personalized was reported in twins.

This sequence joins TRBV15 and TRBJ2-6; D unclear. This clonotype was sampled from a woman aged 18 to 35 in good health. The source material was PBMCs. In nucleotides, the CDR3 is TGTGCCACCAGCAGAGATTTCGGTCGCTCTGGGGCCAACGTCCTGACTTTC. Its protein product is CATSRDFGRSGANVLTF.